The rows below give T cell receptor beta chains drawn from one sample of a study of early T cells in non-severe SARS-CoV-2 infection. A single record per CDR3 protein comes from TCRdb applying MiXCR to the 5' RACE reads. This sample has several thousand distinct CDR3 sequences, with 4% to 5.5% found just once. Input material: whole blood. The origin of the receptors is an adult who was a healthcare worker with PCR-confirmed SARS-CoV-2 infection or an uninfected control (not recorded which). Each CDR3 is given with its conserved first and last residue. Fields, in order: V gene, D gene, J gene, clone size, CDR3 DNA, CDR3 protein. D genes are given only for firm matches. The listing skips clone size in some rows; elsewhere it reads once, few, many or a size class.

v_gene: TRBV5-8
d_gene: TRBD1
j_gene: TRBJ2-4
abundance: medium-sized
CDR3nt: TGTGCCAGCAGCTTGCCTTCCGGACAGGGGGTAGTTCAGTACTTC
CDR3aa: CASSLPSGQGVVQYF

v_gene: TRBV11-2
d_gene: TRBD2
j_gene: TRBJ2-2
abundance: few
CDR3nt: TGTGCCAGCAACTTACGTAGCGGGATGGCCGGGGAGCTGTTTTTT
CDR3aa: CASNLRSGMAGELFF

v_gene: TRBV30
d_gene: -
j_gene: TRBJ2-2
abundance: medium-sized
CDR3nt: TGTGCCTGGTCCACCTTGACAGTCACCGGGGAGCTGTTTTTT
CDR3aa: CAWSTLTVTGELFF

v_gene: TRBV12-5
d_gene: -
j_gene: TRBJ2-5
abundance: medium-sized
CDR3nt: TGTGCTAGTGGTCCGGGGGATTCGGGGCGGGAGACCCAGTACTTC
CDR3aa: CASGPGDSGRETQYF

v_gene: TRBV9
d_gene: TRBD1
j_gene: TRBJ2-3
abundance: medium-sized
CDR3nt: TGTGCCAGCAGCGGGGGACAGACGAGCACAGATACGCAGTATTTT
CDR3aa: CASSGGQTSTDTQYF

v_gene: TRBV27
d_gene: -
j_gene: TRBJ2-1
abundance: medium-sized
CDR3nt: TGTGCCAGCAGTTTTGGGTCGGACTACAATGAGCAGTTCTTC
CDR3aa: CASSFGSDYNEQFF

v_gene: TRBV19
d_gene: -
j_gene: TRBJ1-5
abundance: medium-sized
CDR3nt: TGTGCCAGTAGCCGGAAGGTCTATCAGCCCCAGCATTTT
CDR3aa: CASSRKVYQPQHF

v_gene: TRBV20-1
d_gene: -
j_gene: TRBJ1-5
abundance: few
CDR3nt: TGCAGTGCTAGTCAACAGGGTCTAGGCAATCAGCCCCAGCATTTT
CDR3aa: CSASQQGLGNQPQHF

v_gene: TRBV27
d_gene: -
j_gene: TRBJ1-5
abundance: medium-sized
CDR3nt: TGTGCCAGCAGTAGGCAGGGTGGTTGGCGCAATCAGCCCCAGCATTTT
CDR3aa: CASSRQGGWRNQPQHF

v_gene: TRBV20-1
d_gene: TRBD2
j_gene: TRBJ2-3
abundance: medium-sized
CDR3nt: TGCAGTGCTAGCTCAGATAGCGGGAATGTAGATACGCAGTATTTT
CDR3aa: CSASSDSGNVDTQYF

v_gene: TRBV20-1
d_gene: -
j_gene: TRBJ1-1
abundance: many
CDR3nt: TGCAGTGCTAGACGGCAAGACGGGGGGCGAACTGAAGCTTTCTTT
CDR3aa: CSARRQDGGRTEAFF

v_gene: TRBV20-1
d_gene: TRBD2
j_gene: TRBJ2-1
abundance: medium-sized
CDR3nt: TGCAGTGCTGGACGACTAGCGCATCCCAACAATGAGCAGTTCTTC
CDR3aa: CSAGRLAHPNNEQFF

v_gene: TRBV3-1
d_gene: TRBD1
j_gene: TRBJ1-1
abundance: medium-sized
CDR3nt: TGTGCCAGCAGGACCAGGGGGCGAAGCACTGAAGCTTTCTTT
CDR3aa: CASRTRGRSTEAFF

v_gene: TRBV12-3/TRBV12-4
d_gene: -
j_gene: TRBJ2-2
abundance: many
CDR3nt: TGTGCCAGCAGAAAACCAGGGAACACCGGGGAGCTGTTTTTT
CDR3aa: CASRKPGNTGELFF

v_gene: TRBV6-4
d_gene: TRBD1
j_gene: TRBJ2-1
abundance: medium-sized
CDR3nt: TGTGCCAGCAGTGTCGACAGGGCGGGTTACAATGAGCAGTTCTTC
CDR3aa: CASSVDRAGYNEQFF

v_gene: TRBV11-2
d_gene: TRBD2
j_gene: TRBJ2-5
abundance: many
CDR3nt: TGTGCCAGCAGCCCCCCTCCTAGCGGGTTGCTCCAAGAGACCCAGTACTTC
CDR3aa: CASSPPPSGLLQETQYF

v_gene: TRBV24-1
d_gene: TRBD1
j_gene: TRBJ2-7
abundance: medium-sized
CDR3nt: TGTGCCACCAGTGATCCAAAGGGACAGGGCCACGAGCAGTACTTC
CDR3aa: CATSDPKGQGHEQYF

v_gene: TRBV7-6
d_gene: TRBD1
j_gene: TRBJ2-7
abundance: many
CDR3nt: TGTGCCAGCAGCTTTAGGACAGGGGGGGCGTACGAGCAGTACTTC
CDR3aa: CASSFRTGGAYEQYF

v_gene: TRBV5-4
d_gene: -
j_gene: TRBJ2-1
abundance: medium-sized
CDR3nt: TGTGCCAGCAGCCGCAGGACCCCTTTAGGAGAGAATGAGCAGTTCTTC
CDR3aa: CASSRRTPLGENEQFF

v_gene: TRBV2
d_gene: -
j_gene: TRBJ1-2
abundance: few
CDR3nt: TGTGCCAGCAGTGATACCCCGCGAGGCTACACCTTC
CDR3aa: CASSDTPRGYTF

v_gene: TRBV29-1
d_gene: TRBD2
j_gene: TRBJ2-5
abundance: -
CDR3nt: TGCAGCGTCGTTGGGACTAGCGGAATGGGGACCCAGTACTTC
CDR3aa: CSVVGTSGMGTQYF

v_gene: TRBV4-3
d_gene: -
j_gene: TRBJ1-5
abundance: medium-sized
CDR3nt: TGCGCCAGCAGCCAAGCCGCGGACTATAGCAATCAGCCCCAGCATTTT
CDR3aa: CASSQAADYSNQPQHF

v_gene: TRBV6-4
d_gene: TRBD2
j_gene: TRBJ2-1
abundance: many
CDR3nt: TGTGCCAGCAGTCATAGCGGGACCTCCTACAATGAGCAGTTCTTC
CDR3aa: CASSHSGTSYNEQFF